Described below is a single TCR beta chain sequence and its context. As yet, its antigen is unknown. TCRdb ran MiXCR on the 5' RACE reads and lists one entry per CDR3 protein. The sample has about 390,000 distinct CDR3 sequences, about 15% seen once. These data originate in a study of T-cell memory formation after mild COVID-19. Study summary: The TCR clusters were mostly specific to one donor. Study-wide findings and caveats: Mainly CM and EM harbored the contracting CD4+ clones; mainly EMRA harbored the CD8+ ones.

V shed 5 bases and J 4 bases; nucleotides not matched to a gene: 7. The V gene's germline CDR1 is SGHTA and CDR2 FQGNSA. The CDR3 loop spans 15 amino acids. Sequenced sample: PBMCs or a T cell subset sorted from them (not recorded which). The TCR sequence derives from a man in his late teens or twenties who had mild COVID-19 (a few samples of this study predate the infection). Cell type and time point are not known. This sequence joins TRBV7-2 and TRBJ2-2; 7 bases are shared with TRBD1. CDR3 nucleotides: TGTGCCAGCAGCCGCCGAAGACAGGGCACCGGGGAGCTGTTTTTT. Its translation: CASSRRRQGTGELFF.